This TCR beta chain was obtained from a study of synovial regulatory T cells in juvenile arthritis. About the research overall: Treatments: a few naive, roughly 6 methotrexate, one methotrexate plus infliximab, one unknown.

Study results and limitations: Inflammation-associated Treg cells in blood had less TCR diversity than the remaining blood Treg cells. iaTreg cells shared more CDR3 sequences with synovial Tregs than other blood Tregs did.

Profiled with immunoSEQ multiplex PCR; TCRdb holds only in-frame clones, not every one. Its clone listing holds 5,000 to 8,000 clones. Of note for this clone: The antigen is unknown.

From germline, CDR1 is MDHEN and CDR2 SYDVKM. This CDR3 region has 16 residues. Only the protein is available. The sequencing sample was made of Treg cells from blood. Subset reported: remaining (HLA-DR-negative) circulating blood Treg cells. This receptor was identified in a donor younger than 30 with juvenile idiopathic arthritis. The chain combines TRBV28 with TRBJ2-7; the TCRdb call, TRBD2, lacks DNA for checking. CDR3 protein: CASSLWSTSGRAGQYF.